This T cell receptor beta chain is from a study of T cell changes during pregnancy in multiple sclerosis. Sequencing used immunoSEQ multiplex PCR; TCRdb keeps in-frame clones, though not all of them. Of 30,000 to 45,000 clones in the sample, about 90% were seen once. From germline, CDR1 is MDHEN and CDR2 SYDVKM. The CDR3 totals 11 residues. V gave up 8 bases and J gave up 3 bases; unmatched junction bases: 1. Specimen: CD4+ T cells from peripheral blood mononuclear cells, collected before pregnancy. This receptor was obtained from a female donor with multiple sclerosis, enrolled in a pregnancy study. This sequence joins TRBV28 and TRBJ2-7, with 7 positions matching TRBD1. The CDR3 nucleotides read TGTGCCAGCTCAGGGGGCTACGAGCAGTACTTC. Translating gives CASSGGYEQYF.